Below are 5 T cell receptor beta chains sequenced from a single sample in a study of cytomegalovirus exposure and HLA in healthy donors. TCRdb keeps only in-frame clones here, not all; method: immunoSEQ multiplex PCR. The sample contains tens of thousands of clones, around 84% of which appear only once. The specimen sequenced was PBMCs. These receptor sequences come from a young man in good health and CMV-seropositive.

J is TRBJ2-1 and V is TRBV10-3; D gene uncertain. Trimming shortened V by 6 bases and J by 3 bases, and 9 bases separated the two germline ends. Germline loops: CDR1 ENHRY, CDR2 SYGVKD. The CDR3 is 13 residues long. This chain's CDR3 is CAIRVADYNEQFF. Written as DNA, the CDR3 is TGTGCCATCAGAGTGGCAGACTACAATGAGCAGTTCTTC.

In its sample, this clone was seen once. The CDR3 here is CASTSTGTEQFF. The CDR3 nucleotides read TGTGCCAGCACCTCGACAGGGACCGAGCAGTTCTTC. The chain couples TRBV6-5 to TRBJ2-1, with 7 bases that match TRBD1. Germline trimming cut 7 bases from V and 10 bases from J; bases unmatched to any gene: 7. Germline V gene data show CDR1 as MNHEY and CDR2 as SVGAGI. The CDR3 totals 12 residues.

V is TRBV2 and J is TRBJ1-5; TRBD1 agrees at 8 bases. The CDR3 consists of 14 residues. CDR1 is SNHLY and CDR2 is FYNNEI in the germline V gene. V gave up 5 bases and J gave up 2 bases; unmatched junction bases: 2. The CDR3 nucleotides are TGTGCCAGCAGTTCGACAGGGGGCAATCAGCCCCAGCATTTT. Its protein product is CASSSTGGNQPQHF.

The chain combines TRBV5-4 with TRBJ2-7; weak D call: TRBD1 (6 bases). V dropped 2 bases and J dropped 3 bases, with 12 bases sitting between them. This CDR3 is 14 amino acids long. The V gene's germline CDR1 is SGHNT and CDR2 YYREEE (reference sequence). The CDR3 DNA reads TGTGCCAGCAGCTTACAGGGCGGTTACTACGAGCAGTACTTC. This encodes CASSLQGGYYEQYF.

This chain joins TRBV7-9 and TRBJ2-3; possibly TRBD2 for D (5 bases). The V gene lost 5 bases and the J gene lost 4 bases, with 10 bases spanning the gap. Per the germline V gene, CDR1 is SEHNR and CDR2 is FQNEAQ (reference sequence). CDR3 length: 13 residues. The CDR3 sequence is CASSRPGADTQYF. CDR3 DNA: TGTGCCAGCAGCCGCCCCGGGGCAGATACGCAGTATTTT.